In its sample, the clone carrying this TCR beta chain was seen many times. These data are taken from a study of human T cells and chemical hapten exposure. Turning to the study itself: After 6 days, upper back 0.01% DPC patch tests were scored.

Time point meaning: pre-sensitization, week 0. The treatment was: therapeutic diphenylcyclopropenone sensitization with weekly scalp DPC. The library gave individual cDNA molecules unique molecular identifiers. TCRdb re-called the RACE reads through MiXCR, storing one row per CDR3 protein. In the table there are approximately 400,000 distinct CDR3 sequences, about 5.1% of which are singletons. The CDR3 spans 13 residues. The V gene's germline CDR1 is SQVTM and CDR2 ANQGSEA. Trimming at V came to 4 bases and at J to 2 bases, leaving 4 bases not matched to a gene. The sample consisted of whole blood, taken in connection with sensitization to the hapten diphenylcyclopropenone (DPC). This chain links TRBV29-1 with TRBJ2-5; 7 bases map to TRBD1. This clonotype was sampled from a woman aged 45 to 65 with alopecia areata. Some clones in this sample may be carry-over from other donors' samples. CDR3 amino acids: CSVAQGLQETQYF. The CDR3 region has the DNA TGCAGCGTTGCACAGGGGTTACAAGAGACCCAGTACTTC.